These T cell receptor beta chains were read from a single sample in a study of molecular identifiers for immune sequencing clone quantification. Via MiXCR, TCRdb re-called the PCR reads, giving one row per CDR3 protein. The sample includes approximately 680,000 distinct CDR3 sequences, roughly 23% of them seen just once. Sequencing was carried out using naive CD8+ T cells from blood, with Jurkat cell RNA spiked in. The receptors derive from a human donor in good health. Some libraries in this study had Jurkat cell RNA spiked in. Each CDR3 is given with its conserved first and last residue. A D gene is named only where the DNA matches it firmly. Clone size, where shown, is once, few, many, or a class for clones that have expanded.

D gene	V gene	clone size	J gene	CDR3 DNA	CDR3 protein
.	TRBV14	many	TRBJ1-1	TGTGCCAGCAGCCAAGAAATGGTCACTGAAGCTTTCTTT	CASSQEMVTEAFF
.	TRBV20-1	many	TRBJ2-2	TGCAGTGCTCCGGACAGCGCGAACACCGGGGAGCTGTTTTTT	CSAPDSANTGELFF
.	TRBV4-1	.	TRBJ2-7	TGCGCCAGCAGCCAAGTCCCCCCCCCCGGCGCGGGTTACGAGCAGTACTTC	CASSQVPPPGAGYEQYF
.	TRBV11-2	.	TRBJ2-3	TGTGCCAGCAGCTCAGACCCCCCCACAGATACGCAGTATTTT	CASSSDPPTDTQYF
TRBD2	TRBV29-1	.	TRBJ2-1	TGCAGCGTTGAAGAACTAGCGGGGGTGTATGAGCAGTTCTTC	CSVEELAGVYEQFF
TRBD2	TRBV27	.	TRBJ2-7	TGTGCCAGCAGCTCCACCCTAGCGGGCTCCTACGAGCAGTACTTC	CASSSTLAGSYEQYF
.	TRBV14	many	TRBJ2-7	TGTGCCAGCAGCCCGAGCGCGTTCTACGAGCAGTACTTC	CASSPSAFYEQYF
.	TRBV19	.	TRBJ2-3	TGTGCCAGTAGTATAACCGGGGGGCTGACAGATACGCAGTATTTT	CASSITGGLTDTQYF
TRBD1	TRBV19	.	TRBJ2-3	TGTGCCAGTACAGAGACAGGGAGACCGCAGTATTTT	CASTETGRPQYF
TRBD2	TRBV7-9	few	TRBJ2-1	TGTGCCAGCAGCTTAAACGGGGGGGCAGGTGAGCAGTTCTTC	CASSLNGGAGEQFF
TRBD2	TRBV9	once	TRBJ2-3	TGTGCCAGCAGCGGAGTCTTAGCGGGAGGCCCGGAGGATACGCAGTATTTT	CASSGVLAGGPEDTQYF
TRBD2	TRBV3-1	few	TRBJ2-2	TGTGCCAGCAGCCGAACAGGACTAGCGGGAGGGCCTGACACCGGGGAGCTGTTTTTT	CASSRTGLAGGPDTGELFF
TRBD1	TRBV7-9	few	TRBJ2-7	TGTGCCAGCAGCCACCGGACGAAGGGGACAGGGTCCTACGAGCAGTACTTC	CASSHRTKGTGSYEQYF
TRBD2	TRBV19	few	TRBJ2-1	TGTGCCAGTAGTATGGTAGGACTAGCGGGGGACAATGAGCAGTTCTTC	CASSMVGLAGDNEQFF
.	TRBV12-3/TRBV12-4	few	TRBJ1-2	TGTGCCAGCAGTTTTTCCGGCCCGAGGGATGGCTACACCTTC	CASSFSGPRDGYTF